The 25 T cell receptor beta chains presented below share a single source sample, sequenced in a study of cytomegalovirus exposure and HLA in healthy donors. The PCR had 60 Vbeta and 13 Jbeta primers. Some clones are missing from TCRdb's copy, which holds only in-frame ones; the method was immunoSEQ multiplex PCR. This sample has some 130,000 clones, with around 78% found just once. Sample: PBMCs. These receptors were taken from a woman aged 18-35 years in good health and CMV-seronegative.

The V gene is TRBV6-5, the J gene TRBJ2-1; no reliable D call. V was cut by 2 bases and J by 10 bases, with 18 bases left in between. CDR1 and CDR2 from the germline V gene are MNHEY and SVGAGI. The CDR3 extends over 15 amino acids. This CDR3 reads CASSYGSSGLWEQFF. The CDR3 region has the DNA TGTGCCAGCAGTTACGGTTCTTCTGGCTTATGGGAGCAGTTCTTC.

The chain carries TRBV30 and TRBJ2-7; 9 bases line up with TRBD1. Germline CDR1 GTSNPN, CDR2 SVGIG (reference sequence). This CDR3 contains 14 residues. The junction had 4 bases not matched to a gene; V was cut back by 3 bases and J by 1 base. The CDR3 loop is CAWRTGTGSYEQYF. In DNA form, the CDR3 reads TGTGCCTGGAGGACCGGGACAGGGTCCTACGAGCAGTACTTC.

The chain uses TRBV19 and TRBJ2-5; D is uncertain. CDR3 length: 15 residues. CDR1 is LNHDA, CDR2 SQIVND, per germline (reference sequence). V lost 5 bases and J lost 1, with 14 bases in between. The CDR3 DNA is TGTGCCAGTAGTTCCGTCCTCCGTCCCCAAGAGACCCAGTACTTC. Translation: CASSSVLRPQETQYF.

This chain uses TRBV2 with TRBJ2-3; 8 bases match TRBD1. V lost 6 bases, J lost 2 bases, and 4 bases stayed unmatched. The CDR3 runs 14 residues. The V gene's germline CDR1 is SNHLY and CDR2 FYNNEI. The DNA of the CDR3 is TGTGCCAGCAGAGGGGGACAGGACACAGATACGCAGTATTTT. This sequence encodes CASRGGQDTDTQYF. Using reference TRBV2 and TRBJ2-3 for the parts outside the CDR3, the full variable domain is EPEVTQTPSHQVTQMGQEVILRCVPISNHLYFYWYRQILGQKVEFLVSFYNNEISEKSEIFDDQFSVERPDGSNFTLKIRSTKLEDSAMYFCASRGGQDTDTQYFGPGTRLTVL.

This clone was seen a handful of times. V gene TRBV10-3 combines with J gene TRBJ1-1, with D uncertain. The CDR3 extends over 12 amino acids. Germline-derived CDR1 and CDR2 are ENHRY and SYGVKD. V dropped 8 bases and J dropped 6 bases, with 13 bases sitting between them. The CDR3 sequence is CAIGRGMAEAFF. The CDR3 DNA reads TGTGCCATCGGGAGAGGGATGGCTGAAGCTTTCTTT.

The chain joins TRBV6-5 to TRBJ1-1, with a tentative D call TRBD1 (5 bases). This CDR3 is 11 amino acids long. Per the germline V gene, CDR1 is MNHEY and CDR2 is SVGAGI. V lost 6 bases, J lost 12 bases, and 14 bases lay in between. The CDR3: CASSRAGRPFF. In nucleotides, the CDR3 is TGTGCCAGCAGCCGGGCAGGGAGGCCTTTCTTT.

The chain links TRBV5-1 to TRBJ2-7; TRBD2 matches at 7 bases. CDR3 length: 13 residues. Trimming removed 2 bases from V and 4 bases from J; junction bases left unmatched: 3. The germline CDR1 and CDR2 sequences are SGHRS and YFSETQ. CDR3 sequence: CASSLREGYEQYF. For the CDR3, the DNA is TGCGCCAGCAGCTTAAGGGAGGGATACGAGCAGTACTTC.

The chain combines TRBV2 with TRBJ1-1; possibly TRBD1 for D (5 bases). CDR1 is SNHLY and CDR2 is FYNNEI in the germline V gene. The length of the CDR3 is 13 residues. Trimming removed 6 bases at V and 3 bases at J, with 11 bases between. In DNA, the CDR3 is TGTGCCAGCAGATATACCAGGGACACTGAAGCTTTCTTT. Translation: CASRYTRDTEAFF.

The V and J genes are TRBV10-1 and TRBJ2-3, with 9 bases matching TRBD2. The CDR3 loop spans 15 amino acids. V lost 6 bases and J lost 4; bases outside the gene matches: 8. Germline V lookup: CDR1 WNHNN, CDR2 SYGVQD (reference sequence). The CDR3 is CASRDNLAGADTQYF. The CDR3 DNA follows: TGCGCCAGCAGAGACAACTTAGCGGGAGCAGATACGCAGTATTTT.

This clone was detected a few times. The CDR3 DNA follows: TGCGCCAGCAGCCGAGGTGAGGGCTACGAGCAGTACTTC. It codes for CASSRGEGYEQYF. The V gene is TRBV4-1, the J gene TRBJ2-7, with D possibly being TRBD2 (5 bases). Trimming removed 4 bases from V and 3 bases from J, with 10 bases in between. The CDR3 is 13 amino acids. Germline CDR1 and CDR2: MGHRA and YSYEKL.

The chain combines TRBV27 with TRBJ1-5, with 7 positions matching TRBD1. The length of the CDR3 is 15 residues. CDR1 is MNHEY and CDR2 is SMNVEV in the germline V gene (reference sequence). The V segment lost 3 bases and the J segment 1 base; nucleotides outside the gene matches: 3. CDR3 nucleotide sequence: TGTGCCAGCAGTTTCGTGACAGGGAGCAATCAGCCCCAGCATTTT. It codes for CASSFVTGSNQPQHF.

V gene TRBV15 combines with J gene TRBJ2-7; D ambiguous. The CDR3 loop spans 14 amino acids. Between the trimmed V and J ends, which lost 0 bases and 0 bases, there was a span of 6 bases. Germline V gene sequence: CDR1 LNHNV, CDR2 YYDKDF (reference sequence). The CDR3 loop reads CATSREQISYEQYF. In DNA, the CDR3 is TGTGCCACCAGCAGAGAACAGATCTCCTACGAGCAGTACTTC.

The chain is built from TRBV5-4 and TRBJ2-7; TRBD2 matches at 8 bases. Germline trimming cut 3 bases from V and 5 bases from J; bases unmatched to any gene: 10. This CDR3 is 15 amino acids long. CDR1 SGHNT and CDR2 YYREEE come from the germline V gene (reference sequence). The CDR3 sequence: CASSSGTSNYDEQYF. The DNA for the CDR3 is TGTGCCAGCAGCTCCGGGACTAGTAATTACGACGAGCAGTACTTC.

As for this clone: This sample includes further DNA sequences coding for the same CDR3. The genes are TRBV9 and TRBJ1-5; 11 bases agree with TRBD1. The germline V gene has CDR1 SGDLS and CDR2 YYNGEE. V shed 3 bases and J 4 bases; nucleotides not matched to a gene: 3. CDR3 size: 15 residues. The chain's CDR3 is CASSEGQGGNQPQHF. The CDR3 DNA is TGTGCCAGCAGCGAGGGACAGGGGGGAAATCAGCCCCAGCATTTT.

The chain is built from TRBV5-1 and TRBJ2-7; 11 nucleotides align to TRBD2. The germline gives CDR1 SGHRS, CDR2 YFSETQ. The CDR3 extends over 17 amino acids. With 4 bases clipped from V and 3 bases from J, the junction kept 12 bases outside the gene matches. The CDR3 reads CASSHASVGTSGYEQYF. The DNA for the CDR3 is TGCGCCAGCAGCCACGCTTCGGTCGGGACTAGCGGCTACGAGCAGTACTTC.

The genes are TRBV30 and TRBJ2-1; weak D call: TRBD1 (6 bases). This CDR3 is built from 15 residues. Germline CDR1 is GTSNPN and CDR2 is SVGIG (reference sequence). V was cut by 2 bases and J by 0 bases, with 11 bases left in between. The CDR3 coding sequence is TGTGCCTGGAGTATGGACAGCTACTCCTACAATGAGCAGTTCTTC. This gives the protein CAWSMDSYSYNEQFF.

The V and J genes are TRBV7-8 and TRBJ2-7; 7 bases match TRBD2. The germline V gene encodes CDR1 SGHVS and CDR2 FQNEAQ. CDR3 length equals 15 residues. J gave up 4 bases and V 3 bases, and 9 bases lay outside the gene matches. The CDR3 sequence is CASSLGGKTIYEQYF. CDR3 DNA: TGTGCCAGCAGCTTGGGGGGGAAGACGATTTACGAGCAGTACTTC.

V gene TRBV7-2 combines with J gene TRBJ2-3; 7 nucleotides match TRBD2. Germline V gives CDR1 SGHTA, CDR2 FQGNSA. The V segment lost 2 bases and the J segment 4 bases; nucleotides outside the gene matches: 6. The CDR3 totals 15 residues. The DNA for the CDR3 is TGTGCCAGCAGCTTAAGAGGGAGGGCCGCAGATACGCAGTATTTT. Protein sequence: CASSLRGRAADTQYF.

The V and J genes are TRBV19 and TRBJ2-1, with D unresolved. CDR1 and CDR2 from the germline V gene are LNHDA and SQIVND (reference sequence). The V and J ends lost 3 bases and 6 bases respectively, with 12 bases between them. There are 14 residues in the CDR3. Here the CDR3 DNA reads TGTGCCAGTAGTATTGAACAGTACATCAATGAGCAGTTCTTC. Amino acids: CASSIEQYINEQFF.

V is TRBV19 and J is TRBJ1-5, with 7 positions matching TRBD1. Per germline, CDR1 LNHDA and CDR2 SQIVND (reference sequence). J was trimmed by 7 bases and V by 6 bases; bases with no gene match: 6. There are 13 residues in the CDR3. As DNA, the CDR3 is TGTGCCAGTAGCTCACAGGGGATCCAGCCCCAGCATTTT. Its translation: CASSSQGIQPQHF.

V is TRBV7-7 and J is TRBJ2-2, with D tentatively TRBD2 (6 bases). The CDR3 is 16 residues long. Trimming cost V 4 bases and J 0 bases, with 12 bases left between them. Germline V gene data show CDR1 as SSHAT and CDR2 as FNYEAQ (reference sequence). In DNA, the CDR3 is TGTGCCAGCAGCTCCCAGGAGGGCGCGAACACCGGGGAGCTGTTTTTT. Protein: CASSSQEGANTGELFF. Variable domain in full (rest from reference TRBV7-7 and TRBJ2-2): GAGVSQSPRYKVTKRGQDVTLRCDPISSHATLYWYQQALGQGPEFLTYFNYEAQPDKSGLPSDRFSAERPEGSISTLTIQRTEQRDSAMYRCASSSQEGANTGELFFGEGSRLTVL.

This clone was recorded a few times. The chain recombines TRBV29-1 with TRBJ2-3; D remains unclear. Germline CDR1 reads SQVTM; CDR2 reads ANQGSEA. V lost 4 bases, J lost 4 bases, and 9 bases lay in between. This CDR3 is built from 12 residues. The CDR3 region has the DNA TGCAGCGTTGCCCCAGGCTCAGATACGCAGTATTTT. It is translated as CSVAPGSDTQYF.

The chain employs TRBV4-1 and TRBJ1-5; 7 bases map to TRBD1. The germline gives CDR1 MGHRA, CDR2 YSYEKL. The CDR3 is 14 amino acids. Trimming removed 3 bases from V and 7 bases from J; junction bases left unmatched: 6. Here the CDR3 DNA reads TGCGCCAGCAGCCAGGAGGGGGCCTCACAGCCCCAGCATTTT. Translation gives CASSQEGASQPQHF.

The V and J genes are TRBV13 and TRBJ2-4; D may be TRBD2 (5 bases). This CDR3 contains 14 residues. Germline V gene data show CDR1 as PRHDT and CDR2 as FYEKMQ (reference sequence). V was clipped by 6 bases and J by 0 bases, with 9 bases between them. In DNA, the CDR3 is TGTGCCAGCAGGGTAGGAGGAGCCAAAAACATTCAGTACTTC. Encoded protein: CASRVGGAKNIQYF.

The table lists this clone with a few counts. This chain links TRBV6-6 with TRBJ2-5, with TRBD1 matching 8 bases. V shed 11 bases and J 5 bases; nucleotides not matched to a gene: 7. The V gene's germline CDR1 is MNHNY and CDR2 SVGAGI (reference sequence). The CDR3 length is 12 residues. The CDR3 nucleotides are TGTGCCGTTCGAGGGGACAGGGAGACCCAGTACTTC. This gives the protein CAVRGDRETQYF.